The rows below give T cell receptor beta chains drawn from one sample of a study of blood T cell repertoires in COVID-19. Profiled with immunoSEQ multiplex PCR; TCRdb holds only in-frame clones, not every one. The sample has around 250,000 clones; over 75% are singletons. Sequencing was carried out using PBMCs or T cells enriched from blood (not recorded which). The receptors were sampled from a man aged 18 to 29 who had recovered from COVID-19. The CDR3 runs from the conserved cysteine through the conserved F or W. Fields, in order: V gene, J gene, CDR3 protein.

V gene: TRBV5-4; J gene: TRBJ2-1; CDR3 protein: CASSLGSSGRAYEQFF
V gene: TRBV6-1; J gene: TRBJ2-7; CDR3 protein: CASSEGSVTYEQYF
V gene: TRBV2; J gene: TRBJ2-4; CDR3 protein: CASSVGAENIQYF
V gene: TRBV29-1; J gene: TRBJ1-2; CDR3 protein: CSVGGVNGYTF
V gene: TRBV7-9; J gene: TRBJ2-5; CDR3 protein: CASSPGWETQYF
V gene: TRBV6-1; J gene: TRBJ1-5; CDR3 protein: CASSETRVLQPQHF
V gene: TRBV5-8; J gene: TRBJ1-1; CDR3 protein: CASSLGVHDRDAEAFF
V gene: TRBV27; J gene: TRBJ1-1; CDR3 protein: CASSLSADHTEAFF
V gene: TRBV6-2/TRBV6-3; J gene: TRBJ2-1; CDR3 protein: CASSHWTEQFF
V gene: TRBV19; J gene: TRBJ2-7; CDR3 protein: CASSPPITPVYEQYF
V gene: TRBV4-2; J gene: TRBJ1-5; CDR3 protein: CASSQDLRTGSSQPQHF
V gene: TRBV12-3/TRBV12-4; J gene: TRBJ1-2; CDR3 protein: CASSRGQGYGYTF
V gene: TRBV10-3; J gene: TRBJ2-7; CDR3 protein: CAIRAGTVSYEQYF
V gene: TRBV19; J gene: TRBJ2-3; CDR3 protein: CASKTVPGGVDTQYF
V gene: TRBV2; J gene: TRBJ1-1; CDR3 protein: CASSDRDMNTEAFF
V gene: TRBV6-5; J gene: TRBJ1-2; CDR3 protein: CASIGQSNYGYTF
V gene: TRBV4-2; J gene: TRBJ2-1; CDR3 protein: CASNPGGYNEQFF
V gene: TRBV19; J gene: TRBJ2-3; CDR3 protein: CASSIIHRGTDTQYF
V gene: TRBV20-1; J gene: TRBJ1-2; CDR3 protein: CSASSGQGAGNYGYTF
V gene: TRBV6-4; J gene: TRBJ1-1; CDR3 protein: CASSPRGSGGEEAFF
V gene: TRBV12-3/TRBV12-4; J gene: TRBJ1-1; CDR3 protein: CASSTTENTEAFF
V gene: TRBV14; J gene: TRBJ2-2; CDR3 protein: CASSQVKLAGGWTGELFF
V gene: TRBV12-5; J gene: TRBJ1-5; CDR3 protein: CASGPQTGTVLQPQHF
V gene: TRBV1; J gene: TRBJ1-1; CDR3 protein: CTSSQDPLGGSTEAFF
V gene: TRBV6-5; J gene: TRBJ1-1; CDR3 protein: CASRIQVNTEAFF
V gene: TRBV2; J gene: TRBJ1-5; CDR3 protein: CASRTGGATGSNQPQHF
V gene: TRBV7-2; J gene: TRBJ2-1; CDR3 protein: CASSPPQAGVFGDEQFF
V gene: TRBV2; J gene: TRBJ1-6; CDR3 protein: CASRDRVGSPLHF
V gene: TRBV15; J gene: TRBJ2-1; CDR3 protein: CATSEGGTSGYNEQFF
V gene: TRBV30; J gene: TRBJ2-7; CDR3 protein: CAWSVAGSYYEQYF
V gene: TRBV27; J gene: TRBJ1-2; CDR3 protein: CASSLGAGNYGYTF
V gene: TRBV27; J gene: TRBJ1-2; CDR3 protein: CATRVRVDGYTF
V gene: TRBV7-9; J gene: TRBJ2-3; CDR3 protein: CASSLARLAGVDTQYF
V gene: TRBV6-1; J gene: TRBJ2-1; CDR3 protein: CASSDSVRNEQFF
V gene: TRBV25-1; J gene: TRBJ2-5; CDR3 protein: CASSDDGGTVEYF
V gene: TRBV19; J gene: TRBJ2-3; CDR3 protein: CASSIPGLAGVSDTQYF
V gene: TRBV19; J gene: TRBJ1-2; CDR3 protein: CASSSTPQGGRGYTF
V gene: TRBV11-2; J gene: TRBJ2-7; CDR3 protein: CASSLGVGRGSYEQYF
V gene: TRBV7-9; J gene: TRBJ2-3; CDR3 protein: CASTPGADTQYF
V gene: TRBV30; J gene: TRBJ1-1; CDR3 protein: CAWSGQGNTEAFF
V gene: TRBV5-1; J gene: TRBJ2-1; CDR3 protein: CASSPGGGFTDNEQFF